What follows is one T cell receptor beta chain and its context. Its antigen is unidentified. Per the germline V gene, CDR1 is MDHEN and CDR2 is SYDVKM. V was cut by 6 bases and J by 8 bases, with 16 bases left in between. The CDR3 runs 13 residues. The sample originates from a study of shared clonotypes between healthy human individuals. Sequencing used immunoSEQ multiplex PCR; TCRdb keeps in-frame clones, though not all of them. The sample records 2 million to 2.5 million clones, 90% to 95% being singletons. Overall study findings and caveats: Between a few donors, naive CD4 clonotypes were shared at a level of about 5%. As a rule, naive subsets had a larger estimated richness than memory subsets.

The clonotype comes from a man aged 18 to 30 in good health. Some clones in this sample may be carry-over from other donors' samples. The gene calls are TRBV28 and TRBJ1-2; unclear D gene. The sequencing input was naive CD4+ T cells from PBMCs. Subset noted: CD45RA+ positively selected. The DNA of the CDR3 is TGTGCCAGCAGCAAAAGATTGAACGACGGCTACACCTTC. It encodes CASSKRLNDGYTF.